Following are 22 T cell receptor beta chains from one sample sequenced in a study of CD8+CD57+ T cells in acquired aplastic anemia. The study profiled TCR beta VDJ and CDR3 using genomic DNA as template. TCRdb fed the reads into MiXCR, producing one record per CDR3 protein. The table includes 260,000 or so distinct CDR3 sequences, around half detected once. Patients who underwent sequencing had shown CD8+CD57+ cell expansion by flow cytometry. The material sequenced was sorted CD4+, CD8+, or CD8+CD57+ T cells (not recorded which) from PBMCs. Source of these receptors: a human donor with aplastic anemia.

The chain carries TRBV12-3 or TRBV12-4 and TRBJ1-1, with 8 bases lining up with TRBD1. The CDR3 sequence is 15 residues long. The ends lost 5 bases at V and 1 base at J; junction bases unmatched: 6. The CDR3 here is CASSPRDRWNTEAFF. The DNA of the CDR3 is TGTGCCAGCAGTCCCCGGGACAGGTGGAACACTGAAGCTTTCTTT.

The table lists this clonotype with many counts. This chain connects TRBV6-4 to TRBJ2-1; D call uncertain. CDR3 size: 15 residues. The ends were cut back, 3 bases at V and 2 bases at J, with 11 bases in the middle. Germline values: CDR1 MRHNA, CDR2 SNTAGT. The CDR3 DNA reads as TGTGCCAGCAGTGAAACTCTAGTCCCCTACAATGAGCAGTTCTTC. It translates to CASSETLVPYNEQFF.

The CDR3 DNA reads TGTGCTAGTGGTTTAGGGACGGTCAAAGAGACCCAGTACTTC. It translates to CASGLGTVKETQYF. This rearrangement joins TRBV12-5 to TRBJ2-5; D tentatively fits TRBD1 or TRBD2 (5 bases each). Germline CDR1 LGHNT, CDR2 FRNRAP. The CDR3 covers 14 residues. V was clipped by 3 bases and J by 3 bases, with 11 bases between them.

The chain employs TRBV5-6 and TRBJ2-7; the match to TRBD1 covers 8 bases. Germline V gene data show CDR1 as SGHDT and CDR2 as YYEEEE. Unmatched junction bases numbered 11, after V lost 6 bases and J lost 3 bases. The CDR3 consists of 15 residues. The CDR3 DNA reads as TGTGCCAGCATCAGTAAAGGGACAGGCCTCTACGAGCAGTACTTC. Protein product: CASISKGTGLYEQYF.

This clonotype was observed a handful of times. The chain is built from TRBV9 and TRBJ2-3, with D perhaps matching TRBD1 (6 bases). The ends were cut back, 4 bases at V and 3 bases at J, with 12 bases in the middle. Germline V CDR1 and CDR2: SGDLS, YYNGEE. CDR3 size: 14 residues. The CDR3 here is CASSYNDRTDTQYF. The CDR3 nucleotides read TGTGCCAGCAGCTATAATGACAGGACAGATACGCAGTATTTT.

This clonotype has at least ten counts. The chain uses TRBV14 and TRBJ2-1; D is unclear. V was cut by 0 bases and J by 7 bases, with 4 bases left in between. The CDR3 sequence is 12 residues long. Germline lookup yields CDR1 SGHDN and CDR2 FVKESK. The CDR3 loop is CASSQDLNEQFF. In nucleotides, the CDR3 is TGTGCCAGCAGCCAAGATTTGAATGAGCAGTTCTTC.

This clonotype was counted at least ten times. CDR3 nucleotide sequence: TGTGCCAGCAGCTCGGGGCTTTTCACTGAAGCTTTCTTT. It translates to CASSSGLFTEAFF. V usage is TRBV7-9 and J usage is TRBJ1-1; a weak D match, TRBD1 (5 bases). The CDR3 sequence is 13 residues long. Trimming left V 4 bases short and J 4 bases short, with 10 bases between. Germline V gene sequence: CDR1 SEHNR, CDR2 FQNEAQ (reference sequence). The variable domain in full, completed from reference TRBV7-9 and TRBJ1-1, reads DTGVSQNPRHKITKRGQNVTFRCDPISEHNRLYWYRQTLGQGPEFLTYFQNEAQLEKSRLLSDRFSAERPKGSFSTLEIQRTEQGDSAMYLCASSSGLFTEAFFGQGTRLTVV.

Worth noting for this clonotype: A much larger clonotype is one base distant, so this may be a read error. V is TRBV12-3 or TRBV12-4 and J is TRBJ1-5; D gene unclear. Trimming removed 5 bases from V and 2 bases from J, with 13 bases in between. This CDR3 is built from 15 residues. CDR3 nucleotides: TGTGCCAGCAGTCACGGCAGGAAAGGCAATCAGCCCCAGCATTTT. Translation gives CASSHGRKGNQPQHF.

The V call is TRBV7-8, the J call TRBJ2-1, with 9 bases lining up with TRBD1. V lost 5 bases, J lost 9 bases, and 8 bases stayed unmatched. The CDR3 is 14 residues long. Germline V gene lookup returns CDR1 SGHVS and CDR2 FQNEAQ. CDR3 DNA sequence: TGTGCCAGCAGCCCCCGGACAGGGGAGAGTGAGCAGTTCTTC. Translation: CASSPRTGESEQFF.

This clonotype showed up just once. V usage is TRBV2 and J usage is TRBJ1-5, with D unclear. The CDR3 has 14 residues. Germline lookup yields CDR1 SNHLY and CDR2 FYNNEI. V lost 3 bases and J 2 bases, leaving 8 bases between the germline ends. The chain's CDR3 is CASSESYGNQPQHF. DNA for the CDR3: TGTGCCAGCAGTGAGTCGTATGGCAATCAGCCCCAGCATTTT. The full variable domain, with the rest looked up from reference TRBV2 and TRBJ1-5, is EPEVTQTPSHQVTQMGQEVILRCVPISNHLYFYWYRQILGQKVEFLVSFYNNEISEKSEIFDDQFSVERPDGSNFTLKIRSTKLEDSAMYFCASSESYGNQPQHFGDGTRLSIL.

The rearrangement uses TRBV19 and TRBJ1-5; TRBD1 might be the D (5 bases). V lost 7 bases, J lost 0 bases, and 13 bases lay in between. The germline V gene has CDR1 LNHDA and CDR2 SQIVND (reference sequence). This CDR3 has 15 residues. The CDR3 DNA reads TGTGCCAGTACCCCAGGGACGTATAGCAATCAGCCCCAGCATTTT. This translates into CASTPGTYSNQPQHF.

V usage is TRBV15 and J usage is TRBJ2-3, with D perhaps being TRBD1 or TRBD2 (6 bases each). The CDR3 has 16 amino acids. Germline lookup yields CDR1 LNHNV and CDR2 YYDKDF (reference sequence). V was trimmed by 3 bases and J by 2 bases, leaving 15 bases between them. In DNA, the CDR3 is TGTGCCACCAGCAGCTTGGAGGGGGGTTACACAGATACGCAGTATTTT. It translates to CATSSLEGGYTDTQYF.

This clonotype has a handful of counts. The chain has TRBV27 and TRBJ2-3; 9 bases fit TRBD2. V gave up 5 bases and J gave up 2 bases; unmatched junction bases: 11. This CDR3 spans 17 amino acids. CDR1 and CDR2 (germline): MNHEY, SMNVEV (reference sequence). The CDR3 spells CASSPGGSGRLTDTQYF. The CDR3 region has the DNA TGTGCCAGCAGTCCTGGAGGTAGCGGGAGACTCACAGATACGCAGTATTTT.

Ten or more counts support this clonotype. This sequence joins TRBV11-2 and TRBJ2-7; tentatively, D is TRBD1 or TRBD2 (6 bases each). The CDR3 length is 14 residues. Deletions cut 3 bases from V and 7 bases from J, with 16 bases between. Germline V gene sequence: CDR1 SGHAT, CDR2 FQNNGV. Here the CDR3 DNA reads TGTGCCAGCAGCTTCGGGGGCAGGGTAGGGGAGCAGTACTTC. This translates into CASSFGGRVGEQYF.

This clonotype was counted ten times or more. This chain joins TRBV20-1 and TRBJ2-7; 12 bases match TRBD1. This CDR3 spans 13 amino acids. J was trimmed by 3 bases and V by 6 bases; bases with no gene match: 3. From germline, CDR1 is DFQATT and CDR2 SNEGSKA (reference sequence). The CDR3 DNA reads as TGCAGTGCGAGGGACAGGGGGCACTACGAGCAGTACTTC. This encodes CSARDRGHYEQYF.

This clonotype was seen ten or more times. The chain is built from TRBV20-1 and TRBJ2-7; 11 positions match TRBD1. The CDR3 is 15 residues long. Trimming took 6 bases from V and 2 from J; bases not matched to a gene: 9. Germline V gene sequence: CDR1 DFQATT, CDR2 SNEGSKA (reference sequence). Written as DNA, the CDR3 is TGCAGTGCAGTGACCGGGACAGGGGGAACCTACGAGCAGTACTTC. Protein: CSAVTGTGGTYEQYF.

The chain combines TRBV5-1 with TRBJ2-1; maybe TRBD2 (5 bases). Near its end, the DNA agrees better with TRBJ2-5, so the J call may be wrong. Germline V CDR1 and CDR2: SGHRS, YFSETQ. The CDR3 is 13 amino acids. The CDR3 DNA reads TGCGCCAGCATGGGTACGGGGTGGGAGACCCAGTACTTC. This codes for CASMGTGWETQYF.

This clonotype was seen a few times. The V and J genes are TRBV3-1 and TRBJ2-1; D is uncertain. Looked up from germline, CDR1 is LGHDT and CDR2 is YNNKEL (reference sequence). The CDR3 spans 16 residues. Trimming took 2 bases from V and 0 from J, leaving 11 bases between them. The DNA for the CDR3 is TGTGCCAGCAGCCAACCAGGCCAGAGCTCCTACAATGAGCAGTTCTTC. This translates into CASSQPGQSSYNEQFF.

The table lists this clonotype with many counts. The chain has TRBV7-2 and TRBJ2-1, with 8 bases lining up with TRBD2. The germline gives CDR1 SGHTA, CDR2 FQGNSA. V shed 1 base, J shed 4 bases, and the junction held 9 bases outside the gene matches. This CDR3 comprises 17 residues. For the CDR3, the DNA is TGTGCCAGCAGCTTAGAGGAAGCGGGGGAGAAGTACAATGAGCAGTTCTTC. It specifies CASSLEEAGEKYNEQFF.

The table lists this clonotype with a few counts. The V and J genes are TRBV9 and TRBJ1-1, with D possibly being TRBD1 (6 bases). CDR3 length equals 15 residues. Deletions cut 0 bases from V and 1 base from J, with 10 bases between. The V gene's germline CDR1 is SGDLS and CDR2 YYNGEE. The CDR3 here is CASSVAEGGNTEAFF. The CDR3 bases are TGTGCCAGCAGCGTAGCTGAGGGGGGGAACACTGAAGCTTTCTTT.

Ten or more counts support this clonotype. This chain links TRBV7-9 with TRBJ2-7; either TRBD1 or TRBD2 may supply D (5 bases each). V was cut by 6 bases and J by 0 bases, with 30 bases left in between. The CDR3 loop spans 20 amino acids. Germline CDR1 is SEHNR and CDR2 is FQNEAQ (reference sequence). The CDR3: CASRITESSAETRGSYEQYF. Written as DNA, the CDR3 is TGTGCCAGCAGAATTACCGAGTCCTCCGCGGAAACGAGGGGCTCCTACGAGCAGTACTTC.

The chain is built from TRBV19 and TRBJ2-3; D is perhaps TRBD1 (7 bases). The CDR3 is 15 residues long. Trimming stripped 3 bases from V and 6 bases from J, with 16 bases between. Germline assignment: CDR1 LNHDA and CDR2 SQIVND (reference sequence). The CDR3 DNA reads as TGTGCCAGTAGTATCGGTCAGGGGGGAACCGATACGCAGTATTTT. Protein: CASSIGQGGTDTQYF. Filled out from reference TRBV19 and TRBJ2-3, the complete variable domain reads DGGITQSPKYLFRKEGQNVTLSCEQNLNHDAMYWYRQDPGQGLRLIYYSQIVNDFQKGDIAEGYSVSREKKESFPLTVTSAQKNPTAFYLCASSIGQGGTDTQYFGPGTRLTVL.